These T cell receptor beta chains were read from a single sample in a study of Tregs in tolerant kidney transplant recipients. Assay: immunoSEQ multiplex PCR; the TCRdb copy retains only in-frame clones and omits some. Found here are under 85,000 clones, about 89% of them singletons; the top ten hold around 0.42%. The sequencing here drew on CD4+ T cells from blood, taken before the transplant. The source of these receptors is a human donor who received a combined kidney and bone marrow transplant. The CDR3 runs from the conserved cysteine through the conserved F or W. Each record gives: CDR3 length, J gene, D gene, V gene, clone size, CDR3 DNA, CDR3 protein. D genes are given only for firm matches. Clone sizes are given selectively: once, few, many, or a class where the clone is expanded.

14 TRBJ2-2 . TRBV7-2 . TGTGCCAGCAGCTTAATATGGAGGACCGGGGAGCTGTTTTTT CASSLIWRTGELFF
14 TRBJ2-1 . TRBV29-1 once TGCAGCGTACCCGTCGGAGGAACCTACAATGAGCAGTTCTTC CSVPVGGTYNEQFF
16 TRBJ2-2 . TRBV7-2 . TGTGCCAGCAGCTTAGCGCCCGTCGTGAGCACCGGGGAGCTGTTTTTT CASSLAPVVSTGELFF
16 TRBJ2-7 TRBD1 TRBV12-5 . TGTGCTAGTGGTTTTACGCTCGGACAGGGGGCTTACGAGCAGTACTTC CASGFTLGQGAYEQYF
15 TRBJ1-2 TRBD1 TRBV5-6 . TGTGCCAGCAACATGAATGGACAGGGAGACTATGGCTACACCTTC CASNMNGQGDYGYTF
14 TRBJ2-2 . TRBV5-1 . TGCGCCAGCAGCACGCAACAGGTGCCCGGGGAGCTGTTTTTT CASSTQQVPGELFF
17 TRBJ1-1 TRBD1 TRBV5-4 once TGTGCCAGCAGCCAGGGGGTAACGGGGGCGCTGAACACTGAAGCTTTCTTT CASSQGVTGALNTEAFF
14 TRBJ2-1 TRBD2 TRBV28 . TGTGCCAGCAGCCGACCGGGACTAGGTATCGAGCAGTTCTTC CASSRPGLGIEQFF
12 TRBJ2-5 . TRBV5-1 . TGCGCCAGCAGCTTCTCAGGGGAGACCCAGTACTTC CASSFSGETQYF
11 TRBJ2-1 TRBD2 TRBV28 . TGTGCCAGCAGTGGGAGGGGTGAGCAGTTCTTC CASSGRGEQFF
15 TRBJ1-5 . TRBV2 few TGTGCCAGCAGTGACGGGAGGGGTGTCAATCAGCCCCAGCATTTT CASSDGRGVNQPQHF
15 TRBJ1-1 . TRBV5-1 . TGCGCCAGCAGCTTGGAAAAGACACCTAACACTGAAGCTTTCTTT CASSLEKTPNTEAFF
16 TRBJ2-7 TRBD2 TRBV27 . TGTGCCAGCAGTCCCCTGGGGGGTAGCGGGTCCTACGAGCAGTACTTC CASSPLGGSGSYEQYF
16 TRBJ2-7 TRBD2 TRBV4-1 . TGCGCCAGCAGCTCCCGGACTAGCGGGGACTTCTACGAGCAGTACTTC CASSSRTSGDFYEQYF
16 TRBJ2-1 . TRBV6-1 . TGTGCCAGCAGTGTGGGTTTTGGAGGGACGAATAATGAGCAGTTCTTC CASSVGFGGTNNEQFF
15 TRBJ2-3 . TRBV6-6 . TGTGCCAGCAGTTACGGTGGGGAGAGCACAGATACGCAGTATTTT CASSYGGESTDTQYF
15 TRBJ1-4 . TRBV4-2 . TGTGCCAGCAGCCAAGCCGCCAGGGGAGCTGAAAAACTGTTTTTT CASSQAARGAEKLFF
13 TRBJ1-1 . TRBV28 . TGTGCCAGCACCTCATTCAGGAACACTGAAGCTTTCTTT CASTSFRNTEAFF
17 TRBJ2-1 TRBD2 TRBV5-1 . TGCGCCAGCAGCCAACTAGCGGGAGGGCCCGAGAACAATGAGCAGTTCTTC CASSQLAGGPENNEQFF
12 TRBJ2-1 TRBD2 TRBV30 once TGTGCCTCGTCCGGGGGGTACAATGAGCAGTTCTTC CASSGGYNEQFF
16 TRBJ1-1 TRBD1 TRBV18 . TGTGCCAGCTCACAAAGAACAGGGGGGAGTAACACTGAAGCTTTCTTT CASSQRTGGSNTEAFF
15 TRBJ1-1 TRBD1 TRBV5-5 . TGTGCCAGCAGCTGGACTTTGGACAGGGCCACTGAAGCTTTCTTT CASSWTLDRATEAFF
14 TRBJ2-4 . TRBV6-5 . TGTGTCAGCAGTAAGACCGGAGCAGAAAACATTCAGTACTTC CVSSKTGAENIQYF
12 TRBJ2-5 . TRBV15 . TGTGCCACCAGCCCCAGCTCAGGGACCCAGTACTTC CATSPSSGTQYF
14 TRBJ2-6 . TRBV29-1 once TGCAGCGTTGCAGGACTGTCTGGGGCCAACGTCCTGACTTTC CSVAGLSGANVLTF
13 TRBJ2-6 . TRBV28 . TGTGCCACACTCCTCTCTGGGGCCAACGTCCTGACTTTC CATLLSGANVLTF
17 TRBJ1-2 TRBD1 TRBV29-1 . TGCAGCGTTGATTTCAGGGCAGGGGGACCTACTAACTATGGCTACACCTTC CSVDFRAGGPTNYGYTF
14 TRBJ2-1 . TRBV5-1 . TGCGCCAGCAGCTTGGGGGGGACAAGCAATGAGCAGTTCTTC CASSLGGTSNEQFF
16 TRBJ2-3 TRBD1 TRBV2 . TGTGCCAGCAGTAGGGACAGCCCGGCTAGCACAGATACGCAGTATTTT CASSRDSPASTDTQYF
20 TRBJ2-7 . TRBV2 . TGTGCCAGCAGTGAAATCTTTAGGACAGGACTATCATCGAGCTCCTACGAGCAGTACTTC CASSEIFRTGLSSSSYEQYF
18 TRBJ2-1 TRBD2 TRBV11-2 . TGTGCCAGCAGCTTAGTAGCGGGGACTAGCGGGACTTTCAATGAGCAGTTCTTC CASSLVAGTSGTFNEQFF
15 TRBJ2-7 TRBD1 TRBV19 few TGTGCCAGTAGTATAACGGCAGGGGGATTATACGAGCAGTACTTC CASSITAGGLYEQYF
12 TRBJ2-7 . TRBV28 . TGTGCCAGCAAGGGAACAGGGAACGAGCAGTACTTC CASKGTGNEQYF